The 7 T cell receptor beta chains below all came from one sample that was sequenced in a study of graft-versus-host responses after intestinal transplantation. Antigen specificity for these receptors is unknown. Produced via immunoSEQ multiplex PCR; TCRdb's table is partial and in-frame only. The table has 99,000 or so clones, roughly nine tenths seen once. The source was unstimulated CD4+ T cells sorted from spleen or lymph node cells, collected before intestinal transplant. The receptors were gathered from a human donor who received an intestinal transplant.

For the CDR3, the DNA is TGTGCCAGCAGCTTAGATCGGTCGGCTAATGAAAAACTGTTTTTT. It specifies CASSLDRSANEKLFF. This chain links TRBV7-6 with TRBJ1-4; D is ambiguous. The germline CDR1 and CDR2 sequences are SGHVS and FNYEAQ. This CDR3 is built from 15 residues. The ends were cut back, 1 base at V and 3 bases at J, with 9 bases in the middle.

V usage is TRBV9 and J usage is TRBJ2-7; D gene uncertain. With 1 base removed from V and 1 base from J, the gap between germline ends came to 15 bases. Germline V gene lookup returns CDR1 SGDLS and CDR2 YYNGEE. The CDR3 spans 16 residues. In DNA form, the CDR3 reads TGTGCCAGCAGCGTAACCCCCCCGGACGGATCCTACGAGCAGTACTTC. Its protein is CASSVTPPDGSYEQYF. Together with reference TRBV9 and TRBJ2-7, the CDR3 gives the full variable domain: DSGVTQTPKHLITATGQRVTLRCSPRSGDLSVYWYQQSLDQGLQFLIQYYNGEERAKGNILERFSAQQFPDLHSELNLSSLELGDSALYFCASSVTPPDGSYEQYFGPGTRLTVT.

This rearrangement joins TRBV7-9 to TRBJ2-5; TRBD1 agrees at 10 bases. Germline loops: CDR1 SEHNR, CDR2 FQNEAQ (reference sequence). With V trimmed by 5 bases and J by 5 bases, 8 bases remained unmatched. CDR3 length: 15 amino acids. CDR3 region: CASSPEGTGVETQYF. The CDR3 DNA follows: TGTGCCAGCAGCCCAGAGGGGACAGGGGTGGAGACCCAGTACTTC.

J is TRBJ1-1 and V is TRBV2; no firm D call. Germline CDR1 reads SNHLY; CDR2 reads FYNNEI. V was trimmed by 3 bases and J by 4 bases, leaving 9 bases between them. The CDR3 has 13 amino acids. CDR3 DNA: TGTGCCAGCAGTGAGAGTTTGAGCACTGAAGCTTTCTTT. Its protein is CASSESLSTEAFF.

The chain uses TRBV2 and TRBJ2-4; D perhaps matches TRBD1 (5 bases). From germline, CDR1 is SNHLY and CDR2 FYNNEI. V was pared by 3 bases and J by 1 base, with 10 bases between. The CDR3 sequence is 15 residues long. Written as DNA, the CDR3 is TGTGCCAGCAGTGATTGGGGCACGGCCAAAAACATTCAGTACTTC. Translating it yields CASSDWGTAKNIQYF.

This CDR3 reads CASSLASKETQYF. The DNA for the CDR3 is TGTGCCAGCAGCTTGGCCAGCAAAGAGACCCAGTACTTC. The chain combines TRBV5-5 with TRBJ2-5, with D unresolved. In germline, CDR1 is SGHKS, CDR2 YYEKEE (reference sequence). The CDR3 contains 13 residues. The V end lost 0 bases, the J end lost 3 bases, and 6 bases lay between the germline ends. Full variable domain (rest looked up from reference TRBV5-5 and TRBJ2-5): DAGVTQSPTHLIKTRGQQVTLRCSPISGHKSVSWYQQVLGQGPQFIFQYYEKEERGRGNFPDRFSARQFPNYSSELNVNALLLGDSALYLCASSLASKETQYFGPGTRLLVL.

The CDR3 loop reads CASSQLYRIVSGPKHEQFF. DNA for the CDR3: TGCGCCAGCAGCCAGCTATATAGGATCGTTAGCGGACCCAAACATGAGCAGTTCTTC. The chain is built from TRBV4-1 and TRBJ2-1, with D perhaps matching TRBD2 (6 bases). CDR3 size: 19 residues. The germline V and J ends were trimmed by 3 bases and 8 bases, with 29 bases remaining between them. Germline CDR1 is MGHRA and CDR2 is YSYEKL.